The 7 T cell receptor beta chains listed next were all sequenced from one sample in a study of cytomegalovirus exposure and HLA in healthy donors. In the PCR, 60 Vbeta and 13 Jbeta primers were used. TCRdb's copy holds only in-frame clones and misses some; the assay was immunoSEQ multiplex PCR. The table has 90,000 to 120,000 clones, about 74% seen once; the top ten hold about 14%. Sequencing was performed on PBMCs. These receptors all stem from a woman in her thirties or forties in good health and CMV-seropositive.

The gene calls are TRBV5-1 and TRBJ1-1; 7 positions match TRBD1. The CDR3 runs 14 residues. CDR1 is SGHRS and CDR2 is YFSETQ in the germline V gene. V shed 4 bases, J shed 4 bases, and the junction held 7 bases outside the gene matches. CDR3 in amino acids: CASSQGVGGTEAFF. Here the CDR3 DNA reads TGCGCCAGCAGCCAGGGGGTGGGGGGCACTGAAGCTTTCTTT.

The chain is built from TRBV6-4 and TRBJ1-1; the match to TRBD1 covers 7 bases. The CDR3 spans 15 residues. V gave up 6 bases and J gave up 1 base; unmatched junction bases: 8. Looked up from germline, CDR1 is MRHNA and CDR2 is SNTAGT. CDR3 amino acids: CASRRTGTANTEAFF. The DNA for the CDR3 is TGTGCCAGCAGGCGAACCGGGACAGCGAACACTGAAGCTTTCTTT.

This clone has more than one count but fewer than ten. The chain couples TRBV6-6 to TRBJ2-5; a weak D match, TRBD1 (5 bases). The germline V gene has CDR1 MNHNY and CDR2 SVGAGI (reference sequence). This CDR3 spans 14 amino acids. Between the trimmed V and J ends, which lost 5 bases and 4 bases, there was a span of 14 bases. DNA of the CDR3: TGTGCCAGCAGTCCGCGTATGGGGCCAGAGACCCAGTACTTC. This sequence encodes CASSPRMGPETQYF.

This clone was counted between two and nine times. The chain employs TRBV4-2 and TRBJ1-5; 10 nucleotides line up with TRBD1. The CDR3 extends over 14 amino acids. CDR1 and CDR2 (germline): LGHNA, YNFKEQ. V was pared by 3 bases and J by 10 bases, with 6 bases of the junction left unmatched. The CDR3 is CASSQGQGRFPQHF. CDR3 coding DNA: TGTGCCAGCAGCCAGGGACAGGGGAGGTTCCCCCAGCATTTT.

V usage is TRBV4-2 and J usage is TRBJ1-4, with D unresolved. The CDR3 sequence is 15 residues long. The ends were cut back, 0 bases at V and 5 bases at J, with 10 bases in the middle. The germline gives CDR1 LGHNA, CDR2 YNFKEQ. The CDR3 nucleotides read TGTGCCAGCAGCCAAGAGCAGGCGCCAAATGAAAAACTGTTTTTT. This encodes CASSQEQAPNEKLFF.

This clone was detected once. The chain is built from TRBV4-1 and TRBJ1-2; 9 bases match TRBD1. The germline V gene has CDR1 MGHRA and CDR2 YSYEKL. The CDR3 runs to 13 residues. The trim removed 6 bases at V and 7 bases at J, leaving 6 bases unmatched. CDR3 in amino acids: CASRQTGGGGYTF. DNA for the CDR3: TGCGCCAGCAGACAAACAGGGGGCGGTGGCTACACCTTC.

The V gene is TRBV7-3, the J gene TRBJ1-1; possibly TRBD1 for D (5 bases). The length of the CDR3 is 16 residues. V was trimmed by 5 bases and J by 3 bases, leaving 19 bases between them. CDR1 and CDR2 from the germline V gene are SGHTA and FQGTGA. The CDR3 nucleotides read TGTGCCAGCAGCCTCCCCTTGGGGGGAGCTGACACTGAAGCTTTCTTT. Its protein product is CASSLPLGGADTEAFF.